These 26 T cell receptor beta chains came from one sample sequenced in a study of blood T cell repertoires in COVID-19. Only in-frame clones appear in the TCRdb table, and some are missing; sequencing was by immunoSEQ multiplex PCR. The sample includes 110,000 to 150,000 clones, about nine tenths seen only once; the top ten take about 11%. The sequencing input was PBMCs or T cells enriched from blood (not recorded which). These TCRs come from a man aged 55 to 70 who had recovered from COVID-19.

The chain has TRBV2 and TRBJ1-4; D gene unclear. Germline CDR1 and CDR2: SNHLY and FYNNEI. This CDR3 is built from 11 residues. The ends were cut back, 5 bases at V and 5 bases at J, with 3 bases in the middle. The CDR3 nucleotides are TGTGCCAGCAGTATAAATGAAAAACTGTTTTTT. This sequence encodes CASSINEKLFF. The whole variable domain, remainder taken from reference TRBV2 and TRBJ1-4, is EPEVTQTPSHQVTQMGQEVILRCVPISNHLYFYWYRQILGQKVEFLVSFYNNEISEKSEIFDDQFSVERPDGSNFTLKIRSTKLEDSAMYFCASSINEKLFFGSGTQLSVL.

This sequence joins TRBV15 and TRBJ2-7; D is unresolved. CDR3 size: 15 residues. V lost 0 bases and J 1 base, leaving 10 bases between the germline ends. Germline assignment: CDR1 LNHNV and CDR2 YYDKDF (reference sequence). CDR3 residues: CATSRDGFGSYEQYF. CDR3 nucleotides: TGTGCCACCAGCAGAGACGGGTTTGGATCCTACGAGCAGTACTTC.

The V call is TRBV14, the J call TRBJ1-6; D is unclear. Germline CDR1 and CDR2: SGHDN and FVKESK. The CDR3 is 15 residues long. V was cut by 2 bases and J by 11 bases, with 16 bases left in between. CDR3 protein: CASSQNFGGETPLHF. The DNA of the CDR3 is TGTGCCAGCAGCCAAAACTTTGGCGGGGAGACACCCCTCCACTTT.

CDR3 coding DNA: TGTGCCAGCAGTGTGAGCAGGGGTGCGAACACCGGGGAGCTGTTTTTT. It codes for CASSVSRGANTGELFF. The J gene is TRBJ2-2, the V gene TRBV6-1; a weak D match, TRBD1 (6 bases). The germline gives CDR1 MNHNS, CDR2 SASEGT. The length of the CDR3 is 16 residues. V lost 4 bases and J lost 0, with 12 bases in between.

The chain links TRBV29-1 to TRBJ2-7; 7 bases are a match to TRBD1. The CDR3 is 14 residues long. V trimming: 7 bases; J trimming: 2 bases; junction bases outside the gene matches: 11. Per the germline V gene, CDR1 is SQVTM and CDR2 is ANQGSEA. This CDR3 is CSAYGDRLTYEQYF. Here the CDR3 DNA reads TGCAGCGCCTACGGGGACAGACTAACCTACGAGCAGTACTTC.

The V call is TRBV15, the J call TRBJ2-7, with D tentatively TRBD2 (6 bases). Per germline, CDR1 LNHNV and CDR2 YYDKDF (reference sequence). The CDR3 has 14 residues. The germline V and J ends were trimmed by 0 bases and 4 bases, with 10 bases remaining between them. The DNA of the CDR3 is TGTGCCACCAGCAGAGATCGAGGACTATACGAGCAGTACTTC. Protein product: CATSRDRGLYEQYF.

This clone was counted between two and nine times. The gene calls are TRBV6-5 and TRBJ2-7; 8 bases align to TRBD2. With V trimmed by 10 bases and J by 3 bases, 5 bases remained unmatched. This CDR3 has 12 residues. Germline CDR1 and CDR2: MNHEY and SVGAGI. The DNA of the CDR3 is TGTGCCACGCGGGGGGCTGACTACGAGCAGTACTTC. This codes for CATRGADYEQYF.

This clone was counted only a few times. This chain links TRBV19 with TRBJ2-7, with 10 bases that match TRBD1. CDR1 is LNHDA, CDR2 SQIVND, per germline (reference sequence). V lost 7 bases, J lost 6 bases, and 9 bases stayed unmatched. The length of the CDR3 is 14 residues. The chain's CDR3 is CASTGTGAFGEQYF. In DNA, the CDR3 is TGTGCCAGTACCGGGACAGGGGCTTTCGGCGAGCAGTACTTC.

The rearrangement uses TRBV19 and TRBJ1-2; D is possibly TRBD1 (5 bases). Germline CDR1 is LNHDA and CDR2 is SQIVND (reference sequence). V lost 7 bases and J lost 2, with 11 bases in between. This CDR3 is 13 amino acids long. The CDR3 is CASTKTANYGYTF. The CDR3 region has the DNA TGTGCCAGTACCAAGACAGCCAACTATGGCTACACCTTC.

This chain connects TRBV13 to TRBJ2-7, with 9 bases lining up with TRBD2. Germline V lookup: CDR1 PRHDT, CDR2 FYEKMQ (reference sequence). There are 13 residues in the CDR3. The V segment lost 5 bases and the J segment 2 bases; nucleotides outside the gene matches: 1. DNA for the CDR3: TGTGCCAGCAGCCGGACTAGCGCCTACGAGCAGTACTTC. It encodes CASSRTSAYEQYF. Based on the CDR3 plus reference TRBV13 and TRBJ2-7, the full variable domain is AAGVIQSPRHLIKEKRETATLKCYPIPRHDTVYWYQQGPGQDPQFLISFYEKMQSDKGSIPDRFSAQQFSDYHSELNMSSLELGDSALYFCASSRTSAYEQYFGPGTRLTVT.

This chain connects TRBV5-1 to TRBJ1-4; D not resolved. Germline V gene lookup returns CDR1 SGHRS and CDR2 YFSETQ. This CDR3 has 16 residues. V lost 3 bases, J lost 5 bases, and 17 bases lay in between. This CDR3 reads CASSSNALMQNEKLFF. The CDR3 nucleotides read TGCGCCAGCAGCTCGAATGCCTTGATGCAGAATGAAAAACTGTTTTTT.

The V gene is TRBV19, the J gene TRBJ1-4, with 12 nucleotides matching TRBD1. CDR3 size: 15 residues. The V gene's germline CDR1 is LNHDA and CDR2 SQIVND (reference sequence). The junction had 5 bases not matched to a gene; V was cut back by 9 bases and J by 3 bases. The DNA of the CDR3 is TGTGCCAGCCGGGACAGGGGGCACGCTAATGAAAAACTGTTTTTT. Translating it yields CASRDRGHANEKLFF.

This clone was seen a handful of times. This chain links TRBV5-4 with TRBJ2-5; perhaps TRBD1 as D (5 bases). Looked up from germline, CDR1 is SGHNT and CDR2 is YYREEE (reference sequence). The CDR3 loop spans 13 amino acids. Trimming pared 2 bases from V and 5 bases from J, leaving 10 bases between. Here the CDR3 reads CASSFQGTETQYF. Here the CDR3 DNA reads TGTGCCAGCAGCTTCCAGGGTACTGAGACCCAGTACTTC. The variable domain in full, with the rest retrieved from reference TRBV5-4 and TRBJ2-5, is ETGVTQSPTHLIKTRGQQVTLRCSSQSGHNTVSWYQQALGQGPQFIFQYYREEENGRGNFPPRFSGLQFPNYSSELNVNALELDDSALYLCASSFQGTETQYFGPGTRLLVL.

V gene TRBV11-2 combines with J gene TRBJ2-5; 9 bases align to TRBD2. Germline CDR1 SGHAT, CDR2 FQNNGV. The CDR3 totals 15 residues. V shed 0 bases and J 5 bases; nucleotides not matched to a gene: 4. CDR3 sequence: CASSLDSSGKETQYF. CDR3 coding DNA: TGTGCCAGCAGCTTAGATTCTAGCGGGAAGGAGACCCAGTACTTC.

The chain uses TRBV2 and TRBJ2-7, with a tentative D call TRBD1 (5 bases). Trimming shortened V by 2 bases and J by 7 bases, and 9 bases separated the two germline ends. Germline CDR1 is SNHLY and CDR2 is FYNNEI. This CDR3 region has 12 residues. The CDR3 nucleotides are TGTGCCAGCAGTGAACAGGGATGGGAGCAGTACTTC. Amino acid sequence: CASSEQGWEQYF.

The chain employs TRBV15 and TRBJ2-3, with no clear D. Germline CDR1 is LNHNV and CDR2 is YYDKDF (reference sequence). This CDR3 contains 13 residues. The V end was cut by 5 bases, the J end by 5 bases, with 11 bases between. The CDR3 reads CATSLSLVDTQYF. The CDR3 DNA sequence: TGTGCCACCAGCCTTAGCTTGGTAGATACGCAGTATTTT.

This clone was seen only once. The chain joins TRBV5-1 to TRBJ1-1; D is unresolved. Trimming removed 2 bases at V and 1 base at J, with 15 bases between. Per germline, CDR1 SGHRS and CDR2 YFSETQ. The CDR3 spans 16 residues. CDR3 nucleotides: TGCGCCAGCAGCTTAGAAGCAACCAACTCGAACACTGAAGCTTTCTTT. Translating it yields CASSLEATNSNTEAFF.

This rearrangement joins TRBV3-1 (or the pseudogene TRBV3-2) to TRBJ2-7, with TRBD2 identical over 10 bases. Trimming took 6 bases from V and 3 from J; bases not matched to a gene: 8. Germline V lookup: CDR1 LGHDT, CDR2 YNNKEL (reference sequence). This CDR3 has 15 residues. The DNA for the CDR3 is TGTGCCAGCAGGGCAAGCGGGGGGGACTTCTACGAGCAGTACTTC. It codes for CASRASGGDFYEQYF.

V is TRBV2 and J is TRBJ2-3, with TRBD2 matching 10 bases. V lost 6 bases to trimming and J lost 5 bases; unmatched junction nucleotides: 17. From germline, CDR1 is SNHLY and CDR2 FYNNEI. The CDR3 sequence is 18 residues long. The CDR3 sequence: CASRGLVGTAGGLDTQYF. CDR3 in DNA: TGTGCCAGCAGAGGGCTCGTCGGAACAGCGGGGGGGCTAGATACGCAGTATTTT.

The chain links TRBV15 to TRBJ1-5; D is unclear. There are 15 residues in the CDR3. The ends were cut back, 4 bases at V and 6 bases at J, with 16 bases in the middle. CDR1 is LNHNV, CDR2 YYDKDF, per germline (reference sequence). The CDR3 nucleotides read TGTGCCACCAGCACCCTCGGACTGGTCGGTCAGCCCCAGCATTTT. This encodes CATSTLGLVGQPQHF.

This chain uses TRBV7-8 with TRBJ2-2, with TRBD1 identical over 7 bases. CDR1 SGHVS and CDR2 FQNEAQ come from the germline V gene. Unmatched junction bases numbered 10, after V lost 2 bases and J lost 4 bases. CDR3 length equals 17 residues. The CDR3 loop reads CASSLMRGGASTGELFF. Here the CDR3 DNA reads TGTGCCAGCAGCTTAATGAGAGGGGGCGCGAGCACCGGGGAGCTGTTTTTT.

This chain links TRBV7-2 with TRBJ2-7; 8 bases align to TRBD2. Germline CDR1 reads SGHTA; CDR2 reads FQGNSA. The CDR3 contains 13 residues. Trimming took 5 bases from V and 7 from J; bases not matched to a gene: 7. The CDR3 DNA follows: TGTGCCAGCAGCCCCGGACTAGCCGGGGAGCAGTACTTC. Its translation: CASSPGLAGEQYF.

The rearrangement links TRBV5-1 to TRBJ2-2; TRBD2 is a possible D gene (5 bases). The V end was cut by 2 bases, the J end by 0 bases, with 5 bases between. The CDR3 sequence is 14 residues long. Germline V gene lookup returns CDR1 SGHRS and CDR2 YFSETQ. As DNA, the CDR3 is TGCGCCAGCAGCTTCGGGACGAACACCGGGGAGCTGTTTTTT. Its translation is CASSFGTNTGELFF. Full variable domain (remainder filled in from reference TRBV5-1 and TRBJ2-2): KAGVTQTPRYLIKTRGQQVTLSCSPISGHRSVSWYQQTPGQGLQFLFEYFSETQRNKGNFPGRFSGRQFSNSRSEMNVSTLELGDSALYLCASSFGTNTGELFFGEGSRLTVL.

The chain uses TRBV10-2 and TRBJ1-4, with TRBD1 matching 11 bases. Germline CDR1 WSHSY, CDR2 SAAADI. V trimming: 3 bases; J trimming: 7 bases; junction bases outside the gene matches: 4. The CDR3 contains 15 residues. CDR3 coding DNA: TGCGCCAGCAGTGATAAAGGGACAGGGGGTGAAAAACTGTTTTTT. Its protein is CASSDKGTGGEKLFF.

With regard to this clone: At the DNA level, this CDR3 is encoded by other sequences in the same sample as well. The V and J genes are TRBV7-8 and TRBJ1-2; unclear D gene. The CDR3 loop spans 13 amino acids. Trimming cost V 0 bases and J 3 bases, with 5 bases left between them. The germline V gene encodes CDR1 SGHVS and CDR2 FQNEAQ. In nucleotides, the CDR3 is TGTGCCAGCAGCTTAGCTCCAGACTATGGCTACACCTTC. Translated: CASSLAPDYGYTF.

The chain recombines TRBV5-5 with TRBJ1-3; no definite D call. V lost 4 bases, J lost 1 base, and 12 bases lay in between. This CDR3 has 15 amino acids. Germline lookup yields CDR1 SGHKS and CDR2 YYEKEE (reference sequence). The CDR3 DNA is TGTGCCAGCAGCCCCATGGGCAGTTCTGGAAACACCATATATTTT. This encodes CASSPMGSSGNTIYF.